The 5 T cell receptor beta chains below were found in one sample sequenced in a study of blood T cells in healthy people across ages. PCR was performed a second time for about 7 to 11 cycles using a sample-barcoded 5' primer and a J-beta primer mix. TCRdb independently ran MiXCR on the 5' RACE reads; one entry per CDR3 protein. The table lists some 880,000 distinct CDR3 sequences, around 36% of them singletons. The material sequenced was blood. These TCRs come from a man in his late teens or twenties in good health.

This rearrangement joins TRBV20-1 to TRBJ2-3; D gene ambiguous. Between the trimmed V and J ends, which lost 4 bases and 1 base, there was a span of 6 bases. The V gene's germline CDR1 is DFQATT and CDR2 SNEGSKA (reference sequence). There are 12 residues in the CDR3. The DNA of the CDR3 is TGCAGTGCTACCCCGGGCACAGATACGCAGTATTTT. This codes for CSATPGTDTQYF.

The chain couples TRBV18 to TRBJ2-5; 7 bases align to TRBD1. Germline V gene data show CDR1 as KGHSH and CDR2 as LQKENI. Germline trimming cut 2 bases from V and 4 bases from J; bases unmatched to any gene: 7. This CDR3 region has 15 residues. The CDR3 here is CASSPRQGEGETQYF. The CDR3 region has the DNA TGTGCCAGCTCACCAAGACAGGGCGAGGGAGAGACCCAGTACTTC.

The chain recombines TRBV29-1 with TRBJ2-5; D possibly corresponds to TRBD2 (6 bases). Germline CDR1 SQVTM, CDR2 ANQGSEA. Trimming took off 7 bases at V and 1 base at J, with 10 bases between the two ends. CDR3 length: 12 amino acids. The DNA of the CDR3 is TGCAGCGGTCGGGACTCCCAAGAGACCCAGTACTTC. Translated: CSGRDSQETQYF. The variable domain in full, with the rest retrieved from reference TRBV29-1 and TRBJ2-5, is SAVISQKPSRDICQRGTSLTIQCQVDSQVTMMFWYRQQPGQSLTLIATANQGSEATYESGFVIDKFPISRPNLTFSTLTVSNMSPEDSSIYLCSGRDSQETQYFGPGTRLLVL.

This clonotype was found many times. The chain carries TRBV4-1 and TRBJ1-5, with no clear D. CDR1 and CDR2 (germline): MGHRA, YSYEKL. Trimming left V 0 bases short and J 6 bases short, with 12 bases between. CDR3 length: 15 residues. The CDR3 nucleotides are TGCGCCAGCAGCCAAGAGGACGGGGTTTTTCAGCCCCAGCATTTT. It encodes CASSQEDGVFQPQHF.

This clonotype was detected only once. V and J are TRBV4-3 and TRBJ1-2; TRBD1 might be the D (5 bases). V lost 0 bases to trimming and J lost 7 bases, with 15 bases between them. The germline CDR1 and CDR2 sequences are LGHNA and YSLEER. The CDR3 loop spans 15 amino acids. CDR3 loop: CASSQDDFRGSGYTF. The CDR3 DNA is TGCGCCAGCAGCCAAGATGATTTCCGGGGGTCTGGCTACACCTTC.